This entry is about one T cell receptor beta chain. This table comes from immunoSEQ multiplex PCR, and its TCRdb copy is limited to in-frame clones, with some not included. Here the sample spans about 83,000 clones, about three quarters being singletons. Germline assignment: CDR1 LNHDA and CDR2 SQIVND (reference sequence). The CDR3 sequence is 15 residues long. With V trimmed by 4 bases and J by 8 bases, 10 bases remained unmatched. This record belongs to a study of blood T cell repertoires in COVID-19. The chain combines TRBV19 with TRBJ1-4, with TRBD1 matching 7 bases. The sequencing sample was made of peripheral blood. The source of this sequence is a woman older than 75 with active or convalescent COVID-19. CDR3 DNA sequence: TGTGCCAGTAGTACCGGGACAGAGCCGTCCGAAAAACTGTTTTTT. It codes for CASSTGTEPSEKLFF.